This paragraph reports one TCR beta chain. In the same sample, other DNA sequences code for this CDR3. The sample belongs to a study of blood T cell repertoires in COVID-19. Study as a whole: PBMCs, B-cell-depleted T cells, or T cells provided the cDNA or gDNA that made up the material.

Sequencing used immunoSEQ multiplex PCR; TCRdb keeps in-frame clones, though not all of them. This sample carries 300,000 to 400,000 clones, approximately 88% of them seen once, and the ten largest clones take 1.5% to 2%. The CDR3 has 13 residues. The germline V gene encodes CDR1 KGHSH and CDR2 LQKENI. V was pared by 2 bases and J by 1 base, with 5 bases between. This sequence joins TRBV18 and TRBJ1-1; D ambiguous. Source material: peripheral blood. This sequence was found in a woman in her 30s with COVID-19, enrolled during active disease. CDR3 bases: TGTGCCAGCTCACCAAACAGGAACACTGAAGCTTTCTTT. Translation gives CASSPNRNTEAFF.